This is a list of T cell receptor beta chains from one sample in a study of OX40 agonist ivuxolimab in advanced cancers. Measured with immunoSEQ multiplex PCR; TCRdb has only the in-frame clones, and not every one. This sample yields approximately 70,000 clones, of which about nine tenths are seen a single time; more than 2.5% belongs to the top ten. Specimen: CD4+ or CD8+ T cells sorted from blood, collected in a trial of the OX40 agonist ivuxolimab. These receptors were obtained from an adult with an advanced solid tumor such as melanoma, head and neck, liver or kidney cancer. Both conserved end residues are trimmed from each CDR3. Size values are once, few and many counts, or a class for expanded clones, and some rows have none.

.	TRBV2	10	TRBJ2-5	ASSQVQETQY
.	TRBV28	12	TRBJ2-3	ASGRAGGTDTQY
.	TRBV5-1	13	TRBJ1-2	ASSLLGGQWDGYT
.	TRBV6-1	11	TRBJ1-2	ASSEGGAGWNT
.	TRBV7-2	10	TRBJ1-1	ASSLRGSEAF
.	TRBV4-3	12	TRBJ2-1	ASSQAPSLGEQF
.	TRBV27	12	TRBJ1-3	ASSFQGPGNTIY
.	TRBV5-4	15	TRBJ1-2	ASSRGVDRDRGYGYT
.	TRBV5-1	13	TRBJ2-5	ASSFSGGAGETQY
.	TRBV28	13	TRBJ2-7	ASSSHRGLSYEQY
.	TRBV5-1	11	TRBJ2-3	ASSFSRTDTQY
.	TRBV7-9	13	TRBJ2-7	ASSFSSGTGREQY
.	TRBV5-6	11	TRBJ2-5	ASSLWSGETQY
once	TRBV5-1	14	TRBJ1-2	ASSLGGLDSPDGYT
.	TRBV7-5	12	TRBJ2-4	VRSPRGAKNIQY
.	TRBV7-9	10	TRBJ2-7	ASSLTGYEQY
.	TRBV7-2	12	TRBJ2-3	ASSLQGHLDTQY
once	TRBV11-3	13	TRBJ1-5	ASSLERGLHQPQH
.	TRBV19	10	TRBJ1-6	ASGRSNSPLH
.	TRBV5-1	15	TRBJ2-2	ASSVNGGQGNTGELF
.	TRBV18	12	TRBJ2-7	ASSPNGDSYEQY
.	TRBV28	15	TRBJ2-5	ASSLNRGRLGQETQY
.	TRBV7-3	13	TRBJ2-1	ASSLTPGQNNEQF
.	TRBV2	10	TRBJ1-6	ASGAGISPLH
.	TRBV13	11	TRBJ1-6	ASSPLVNSPLH
.	TRBV5-5	12	TRBJ2-3	ASALTVSTDTQY
.	TRBV27	13	TRBJ1-5	ASSGTGGINQPQH
.	TRBV6-6	14	TRBJ2-7	ASSYERGSVGYEQY
.	TRBV7-9	14	TRBJ2-3	ASSSDRERWADTQY
.	TRBV7-9	14	TRBJ2-5	ASSSLAAGAGETQY
.	TRBV25-1	12	TRBJ2-7	ASSPRQGATEQY
.	TRBV29-1	14	TRBJ2-3	SVEGRRGGRADTQY
.	TRBV6-5	11	TRBJ1-2	ASSAGANYGYT
.	TRBV18	14	TRBJ2-7	ASSYTTGHGSYEQY
once	TRBV6-5	11	TRBJ1-1	ASSYQGGTEAF
.	TRBV6-5	13	TRBJ1-6	ASRDLGTGSSPLH
.	TRBV5-4	14	TRBJ1-2	ASSGEGPLANYGYT
.	TRBV6-5	13	TRBJ1-5	ASSFGGAGNQPQH
.	TRBV19	15	TRBJ1-5	ASSKRNEGQGFQPQH
.	TRBV25-1	10	TRBJ2-2	ASSEFTGELF
.	TRBV30	12	TRBJ1-6	AWDLGQGGSPLH
.	TRBV28	11	TRBJ1-4	ASTRERNEKLF
.	TRBV15	13	TRBJ2-5	ATSRSPTGGETQY
.	TRBV7-3	11	TRBJ1-1	ASSLSGAAEAF
.	TRBV10-1	13	TRBJ2-2	ASSPGQGRTGELF
.	TRBV28	11	TRBJ1-5	ASSPTGNQPQH
once	TRBV6-5	12	TRBJ1-2	ASSPPGNNYGYT
.	TRBV6-1	12	TRBJ1-1	AGKDGPMNTEAF
.	TRBV7-3	14	TRBJ2-2	ASSRTPGLSTGELF
.	TRBV28	14	TRBJ1-2	ASSLAGQGARGGYT
.	TRBV5-4	12	TRBJ2-7	ASSKKGEPYEQY
once	TRBV2	14	TRBJ2-3	ASSDGTSGGINTQY
.	TRBV27	14	TRBJ1-5	ASSLGQGFINQPQH
.	TRBV6-1	11	TRBJ1-2	ASSQQGAEGYT
.	TRBV2	11	TRBJ2-7	ASYGGASYEQY
.	TRBV28	11	TRBJ1-5	ASRLREEQPQH
.	TRBV4-1	16	TRBJ2-3	ASSQGGLAGGPYDTQY
.	TRBV29-1	12	TRBJ1-1	SVDGPGSGTEAF
once	TRBV13	11	TRBJ1-1	ASSLEQATEAF
.	TRBV6-6	13	TRBJ2-7	ASSSPGQGSYEQY